This T cell receptor (beta chain) derives from a study of tissue T cells after allogeneic stem cell transplantation. Study as a whole: Pathologist review favored tissue samples showing histologically apparent lymphocytes.

Deletions cut 0 bases from V and 3 bases from J, with 12 bases between. The CDR3 is 15 residues long. Per germline, CDR1 SGHRS and CDR2 YFSETQ. Some clones are missing from TCRdb's copy, which holds only in-frame ones; the method was immunoSEQ multiplex PCR. The table records approximately 6,500 clones, 65% to 80% of them present only once. This chain uses TRBV5-1 with TRBJ1-1, with D perhaps matching TRBD1 (6 bases). This receptor was obtained from a woman aged 18-50 years with breast cancer. Sequences were derived from tissue from the rectum, sampled at autopsy. The CDR3 nucleotides are TGCGCCAGCAGCTTGGGGAACAGGGAGGACACTGAAGCTTTCTTT. Protein: CASSLGNREDTEAFF. Drawing the rest from reference TRBV5-1 and TRBJ1-1, the complete variable domain is KAGVTQTPRYLIKTRGQQVTLSCSPISGHRSVSWYQQTPGQGLQFLFEYFSETQRNKGNFPGRFSGRQFSNSRSEMNVSTLELGDSALYLCASSLGNREDTEAFFGQGTRLTVV.